The entry below gives a single TCR beta chain sequence along with its context. Its antigen remains unknown. The time point denotes: persistent/refractory GD, antithyroid drugs over 5 years with positive TRAb. Making the TCR library involved RNA that had been extracted from PBMCs. This sample is drawn from a study of regulatory T cells in long-lasting Graves disease. Construction of TCR beta libraries relied on iRepertoire HTBI primers and on Arm-PCR targeting CDR3 regions. Original data processing: Across all samples, approximately 64 TRBV segments and roughly 14 TRBJ segments were identified. TCRdb fed the multiplex PCR reads into MiXCR, producing one record per CDR3 protein. Clone size and V and J calls follow TCRdb, not the original study. The profile shows about 470,000 distinct CDR3 sequences, 20% to 25% of them singletons. CDR1 and CDR2 from the germline V gene are KGHDR and SFDVKD. The junction had 4 bases not matched to a gene; V was cut back by 4 bases and J by 2 bases. The CDR3 contains 16 residues.

General study findings and limits: Among samples with persistent disease, TRBV28, TRBJ1-2 and TRBJ2-5 were favored.

The TCR was taken from a female donor with Graves disease. The rearrangement links TRBV24-1 to TRBJ2-5, with TRBD2 matching 12 bases. This specimen was peripheral blood mononuclear cells (PBMCs), taken when the disease was refractory, from a patient treated with antithyroid drugs. CDR3 in DNA: TGTGCCACCAGTGACCCAGGGACTAGCGGGCAAGAGACCCAGTACTTC. Residues: CATSDPGTSGQETQYF.